One sample yielded the 7 T cell receptor beta chains listed below, sequenced in a study of monozygotic twins with inflammatory bowel disease. TCRdb reprocessed the 5' RACE reads, with one entry per CDR3 protein and no DNA. This listing includes about 160,000 distinct CDR3 sequences. The sequenced material came from blood. The receptors were gathered from a human donor with ulcerative colitis or Crohn's disease, or a healthy co-twin of an affected twin (not recorded which).

The chain is built from TRBV6-1 and TRBJ2-7; TCRdb's D gene call, TRBD2, goes unchecked for lack of DNA. Germline-derived CDR1 and CDR2 are MNHNS and SASEGT. CDR3 size: 14 residues. The CDR3 spells CASIQARRGYEQYF.

The chain combines TRBV30 with TRBJ1-1; TCRdb returns TRBD1, unconfirmable since there is no DNA. The CDR3 has 13 amino acids. The V gene's germline CDR1 is GTSNPN and CDR2 SVGIG (reference sequence). This CDR3 is CAWSVGGFTEAFF.

The chain carries TRBV15 and TRBJ2-3; TCRdb names TRBD2, which stays unverified in the absence of DNA. Germline loops: CDR1 LNHNV, CDR2 YYDKDF (reference sequence). There are 15 residues in the CDR3. CDR3 amino acids: CATGSLAGSTDTQYF.

The chain carries TRBV5-1 and TRBJ1-4; the D gene TCRdb calls, TRBD1, cannot be checked with no DNA. The CDR3 loop spans 16 amino acids. Germline values: CDR1 SGHRS, CDR2 YFSETQ. The CDR3 sequence: CASSLEARGPGEKLFF.

The chain combines TRBV6-1 with TRBJ2-2. The length of the CDR3 is 11 residues. Germline assignment: CDR1 MNHNS and CDR2 SASEGT. The CDR3 protein is CASMNTGELFF.

The chain links TRBV7-2 to TRBJ1-6; TCRdb's D gene call, TRBD1, goes unchecked for lack of DNA. This CDR3 comprises 16 residues. CDR1 is SGHTA, CDR2 FQGNSA, per germline. Here the CDR3 reads CASSLPPGGTNSPLHF.

The CDR3 spells CSARPLRRVEETQYF. This chain links TRBV20-1 with TRBJ2-5; absent DNA, TCRdb's TRBD2 call cannot be checked. The germline CDR1 and CDR2 sequences are DFQATT and SNEGSKA (reference sequence). The CDR3 covers 15 residues.